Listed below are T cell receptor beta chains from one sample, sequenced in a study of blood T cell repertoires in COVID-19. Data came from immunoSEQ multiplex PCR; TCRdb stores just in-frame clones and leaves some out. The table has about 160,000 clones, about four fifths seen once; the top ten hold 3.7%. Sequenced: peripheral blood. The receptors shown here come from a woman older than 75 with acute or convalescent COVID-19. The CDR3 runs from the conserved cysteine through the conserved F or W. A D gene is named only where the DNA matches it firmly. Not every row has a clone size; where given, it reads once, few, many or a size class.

TGTGCCAGCAGCATCACACCGACAGGCGATGAAAAACTGTTTTTT CASSITPTGDEKLFF NA TRBJ1-4 TRBV7-9 NA
TGCGCCAGCAGCCAAGAACCTTACAGTCAGCCCCAGCATTTT CASSQEPYSQPQHF NA TRBJ1-5 TRBV4-1 NA
TGTGCCAGTAGTATCACCGGGGGCAAAAACATTCAGTACTTC CASSITGGKNIQYF NA TRBJ2-4 TRBV19 NA
TGTGCCAGTATCCCGACCGGGACAAGTCCATACTATGGCTACACCTTC CASIPTGTSPYYGYTF NA TRBJ1-2 TRBV19 NA
TGTGCCAGCAGGACCTCAAGGAGGACCTTCTCTGGAAACACCATATATTTT CASRTSRRTFSGNTIYF NA TRBJ1-3 TRBV21-1 few
TGTGCCAGCAGTGAATTGGCAGGGATTACTGGCACTGAAGCTTTCTTT CASSELAGITGTEAFF NA TRBJ1-1 TRBV6-1 once
TGTGCCAGCAGCCCGACTAGCGGGGCCTCCTACGAGCAGTACTTC CASSPTSGASYEQYF TRBD2 TRBJ2-7 TRBV7-3 NA
TGTGCCAGCAGTTACCTGGGCAGGGGGCGCTCAGATACGCAGTATTTT CASSYLGRGRSDTQYF TRBD1 TRBJ2-3 TRBV6-5 NA
TGTGCCAGCTCGCTCGGGACAGGATCCTACGAGCAGTACTTC CASSLGTGSYEQYF TRBD1 TRBJ2-7 TRBV18 NA
TGTGCCTTAAGGACAGCCCAGGAAAAACTGTTTTTT CALRTAQEKLFF NA TRBJ1-4 TRBV30 NA
TGTGCCAGTAGTGCACAGGGGTCCCAGCCCCAGCATTTT CASSAQGSQPQHF TRBD1 TRBJ1-5 TRBV19 few
TGTGCCAGCAGCAGTGGACAGGGGGCGAACACTGAAGCTTTCTTT CASSSGQGANTEAFF TRBD1 TRBJ1-1 TRBV7-3 NA
TGTGCCAGCAGGACACTTAACTATGGCTACACCTTC CASRTLNYGYTF NA TRBJ1-2 TRBV6-5 NA
TGTGCCACCAGTGATTCACCCTGGGCCAAAAAAACCATGAACACTGAAGCTTTCTTT CATSDSPWAKKTMNTEAFF NA TRBJ1-1 TRBV24-1 NA
TGTGCCAGCAGCTCGACCGGGACAGGTAATCAGCCCCAGCATTTT CASSSTGTGNQPQHF TRBD1 TRBJ1-5 TRBV7-9 few
TGTGCCAGCAGCCAAATCCGGAGCACCGGGGAGCTGTTTTTT CASSQIRSTGELFF NA TRBJ2-2 TRBV7-3 NA
TGTGCCAGCAGTCTCAGGGGCCAAGAGACCCAGTACTTC CASSLRGQETQYF NA TRBJ2-5 TRBV12-3/TRBV12-4 NA
TGTGCCAGCAGCTTGGGAGGCGCGGGGGAAGCTTTCTTT CASSLGGAGEAFF NA TRBJ1-1 TRBV5-6 NA
TGTGCCAGCCGAAACAGGGGGCTCACTGAAGCTTTCTTT CASRNRGLTEAFF TRBD1 TRBJ1-1 TRBV7-9 NA
TGTGCCGGTGGAGATACTGGGGCCAACGTCCTGACTTTC CAGGDTGANVLTF NA TRBJ2-6 TRBV6-5 few
TGTGCCAGCAGCTTGCTGGGAGTAAGGGAAGGGAACTATGGCTACACCTTC CASSLLGVREGNYGYTF NA TRBJ1-2 TRBV7-2 NA
TGTGCCAGCAGTCCACTAGCGGGAGGGCCGGGTAATGAGCAGTTCTTC CASSPLAGGPGNEQFF TRBD2 TRBJ2-1 TRBV27 few
TGCGCCAGCAGCTTGAGGGGCCCGACAGGGAGCGAGCAGTACTTC CASSLRGPTGSEQYF TRBD1 TRBJ2-7 TRBV5-1 NA
TGTGCCAGCAGCCCGGGACTAGCAAGGGAGATCTACGAGCAGTACTTC CASSPGLAREIYEQYF TRBD2 TRBJ2-7 TRBV5-4 few
TGTGCCAGCTCACCAGGGGCATTGGGTCAGCCCCAGCATTTT CASSPGALGQPQHF NA TRBJ1-5 TRBV18 NA
TGTGCCAGCAGCTTTGACAGGGCGGTAGATACGCAGTATTTT CASSFDRAVDTQYF TRBD1 TRBJ2-3 TRBV7-9 once
TGTGCCAGCAGCCTAACCACCTTACAGGGTAAAGAGACCCAGTACTTC CASSLTTLQGKETQYF NA TRBJ2-5 TRBV7-2 NA
TGTGCCAGCAGCCCGCCCAACAGGGTTTGGGGCACTGAAGCTTTCTTT CASSPPNRVWGTEAFF NA TRBJ1-1 TRBV3-1/TRBV3-2 NA
TGTGCCTGGACCGACAGGGGACGACCTAATTCACCCCTCCACTTT CAWTDRGRPNSPLHF TRBD1 TRBJ1-6 TRBV30 NA
TGTGCCATCAGTGAGGGGGCAGGTCTTACCTACGAGCAGTACTTC CAISEGAGLTYEQYF NA TRBJ2-7 TRBV10-3 NA
TGTGCCAGCAGCGTAGATCAGGGAGGCACCGGGGAGCTGTTTTTT CASSVDQGGTGELFF NA TRBJ2-2 TRBV9 NA
TGTGCCAGCAGCTTAACCCCCAGCGGGGGCACAGATACGCAGTATTTT CASSLTPSGGTDTQYF TRBD2 TRBJ2-3 TRBV7-3 NA
TGTGCCAGCAGCCTAGGACAGTCGCAGTTCTTC CASSLGQSQFF NA TRBJ2-1 TRBV7-2 few
TGCGCCAGCAGCGACAGTAGCACAGATACGCAGTATTTT CASSDSSTDTQYF NA TRBJ2-3 TRBV5-1 NA
TGTGCCTGGAGGGGACAGGGACCCTACGAGCAGTACTTC CAWRGQGPYEQYF TRBD1 TRBJ2-7 TRBV30 NA
TGTGCCATCAGCTTTGCGGGACAGGGCACAGATACGCAGTATTTT CAISFAGQGTDTQYF TRBD1 TRBJ2-3 TRBV10-3 NA
TGTGCCAGTTCTAATAGCGGGGGAGCCTACGAGCAGTACTTC CASSNSGGAYEQYF TRBD2 TRBJ2-7 TRBV3-1/TRBV3-2 once
TGTGCCAGCAGACCGTACAGGGGGTACGAGCAGTACTTC CASRPYRGYEQYF TRBD1 TRBJ2-7 TRBV12-3/TRBV12-4 NA
TGTGCCAGCTCACCAGGACAGGGGTCCTATGGCTACACCTTC CASSPGQGSYGYTF TRBD1 TRBJ1-2 TRBV18 NA
TGCGCCAGCAGCCAGACCCGGACAAGAAACACTGAAGCTTTCTTT CASSQTRTRNTEAFF NA TRBJ1-1 TRBV4-3 NA
TGTGCCAGCTCACCGTCACAGGGTCAAGGCGGGACTGAAGCTTTCTTT CASSPSQGQGGTEAFF NA TRBJ1-1 TRBV18 NA